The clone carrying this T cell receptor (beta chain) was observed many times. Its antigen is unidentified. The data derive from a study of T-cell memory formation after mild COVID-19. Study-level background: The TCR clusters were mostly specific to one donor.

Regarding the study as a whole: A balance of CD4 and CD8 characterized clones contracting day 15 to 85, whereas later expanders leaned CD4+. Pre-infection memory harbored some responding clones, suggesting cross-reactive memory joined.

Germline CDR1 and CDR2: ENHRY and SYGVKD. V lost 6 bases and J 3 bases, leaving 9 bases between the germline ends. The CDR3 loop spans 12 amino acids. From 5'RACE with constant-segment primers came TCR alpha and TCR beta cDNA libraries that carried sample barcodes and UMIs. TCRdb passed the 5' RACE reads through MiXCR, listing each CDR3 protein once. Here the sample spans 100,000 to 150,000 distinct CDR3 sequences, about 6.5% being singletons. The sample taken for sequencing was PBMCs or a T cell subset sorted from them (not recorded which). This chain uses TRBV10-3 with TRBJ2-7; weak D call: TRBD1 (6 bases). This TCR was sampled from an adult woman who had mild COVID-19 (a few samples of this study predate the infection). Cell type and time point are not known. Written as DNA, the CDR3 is TGTGCCATCAGCGTACAGGGCTACGAGCAGTACTTC. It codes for CAISVQGYEQYF.